Shown below are 32 T cell receptor beta chains from a single sample sequenced in a study of shared clonotypes between healthy human individuals. Naive-designated CD8 cells lacked CD45RO, were positively enriched for CCR7, and omitted terminally differentiated effector memory CD45RA+ cells. Only in-frame clones appear in the TCRdb table, and some are missing; sequencing was by immunoSEQ multiplex PCR. The top ten hold under 2% of the sample, which has 2 million to 2.5 million clones, 85% to 95% seen once. The material sequenced was naive CD8+ T cells from PBMCs. Receptor source: a man younger than 30 in good health. Some clones in this sample may be carry-over from other donors' samples.

The rearrangement links TRBV30 to TRBJ2-1, with 10 bases fitting TRBD2. Trimming cost V 3 bases and J 8 bases; bases outside gene matches: 4. Per germline, CDR1 GTSNPN and CDR2 SVGIG (reference sequence). This CDR3 comprises 13 residues. This CDR3 is CAWRAGGYYEQFF. In DNA, the CDR3 is TGTGCCTGGAGAGCGGGAGGGTACTATGAGCAGTTCTTC.

Concerning this clone itself: In the same sample, other DNA sequences code for this CDR3. The CDR3 DNA reads TGTGCCAGTATTGGCAACACTGAAGCTTTCTTT. Translating gives CASIGNTEAFF. This sequence joins TRBV19 and TRBJ1-1, with D hard to call. Between the trimmed V and J ends, which lost 7 bases and 2 bases, there was a span of 5 bases. Germline lookup yields CDR1 LNHDA and CDR2 SQIVND (reference sequence). There are 11 residues in the CDR3.

The chain is built from TRBV5-6 and TRBJ2-1; 10 bases fit TRBD2. The CDR3 runs to 15 residues. The germline gives CDR1 SGHDT, CDR2 YYEEEE. The ends lost 3 bases at V and 4 bases at J; junction bases unmatched: 4. CDR3 sequence (DNA): TGTGCCAGCAGCTGGGGGACTAGCGAATACAATGAGCAGTTCTTC. Amino acids: CASSWGTSEYNEQFF.

The V call is TRBV4-3, the J call TRBJ2-1; weak D call: TRBD2 (6 bases). CDR1 is LGHNA and CDR2 is YSLEER in the germline V gene. This CDR3 has 17 residues. The V gene lost 0 bases and the J gene lost 7 bases, with 19 bases spanning the gap. CDR3 coding DNA: TGCGCCAGCAGCCAAGATTATCCGGGAGTAGGGTGGAATGAGCAGTTCTTC. It translates to CASSQDYPGVGWNEQFF.

This clone was counted between two and nine times. The rearrangement links TRBV9 to TRBJ1-5; D not certain. CDR1 and CDR2 (germline): SGDLS, YYNGEE. The V end was cut by 3 bases, the J end by 0 bases, with 10 bases between. CDR3 length equals 15 residues. The CDR3 bases are TGTGCCAGCAGCGCTACAGAATATAGCAATCAGCCCCAGCATTTT. It codes for CASSATEYSNQPQHF.

CDR3 sequence (DNA): TGTGCCAGCAGCCAGGTGTGGGCGGGGGATACGCAGTATTTT. The encoded protein is CASSQVWAGDTQYF. This chain connects TRBV5-6 to TRBJ2-3; tentative D call: TRBD2 (6 bases). Trimming pared 4 bases from V and 6 bases from J, leaving 15 bases between. The CDR3 is made up of 14 amino acids. Germline V CDR1 and CDR2: SGHDT, YYEEEE.

The chain combines TRBV4-3 with TRBJ2-2; D is ambiguous. Germline V gene lookup returns CDR1 LGHNA and CDR2 YSLEER. CDR3 length equals 13 residues. Trimming removed 2 bases from V and 6 bases from J, with 7 bases in between. The DNA for the CDR3 is TGCGCCAGCAGCCAACCCTTTGCCGGGGAGCTGTTTTTT. Amino acids: CASSQPFAGELFF.

Note on this clone: In the same sample, other DNA sequences code for this CDR3. The rearrangement links TRBV19 to TRBJ1-4; the D gene is possibly TRBD1 (6 bases). This CDR3 contains 15 residues. In germline, CDR1 is LNHDA, CDR2 SQIVND (reference sequence). V was trimmed by 2 bases and J by 2 bases, leaving 9 bases between them. CDR3 region: CASSIMGATNEKLFF. Here the CDR3 DNA reads TGTGCCAGTAGTATAATGGGGGCCACTAATGAAAAACTGTTTTTT.

The rearrangement uses TRBV28 and TRBJ1-5; D ambiguous. Looked up from germline, CDR1 is MDHEN and CDR2 is SYDVKM. Trimming cost V 6 bases and J 0 bases, with 9 bases left between them. CDR3 length: 14 residues. The CDR3 nucleotides read TGTGCCAGCAGCGGAGTCAGTAGCAATCAGCCCCAGCATTTT. As protein: CASSGVSSNQPQHF.

The genes are TRBV5-5 and TRBJ2-7, with a weak D call TRBD1 (5 bases). The CDR3 is 16 amino acids. V was pared by 4 bases and J by 0 bases, with 17 bases between. Germline-derived CDR1 and CDR2 are SGHKS and YYEKEE (reference sequence). CDR3 coding DNA: TGTGCCAGCAGCGGGCAGGGTATGAGGACCTCCTACGAGCAGTACTTC. Encoded protein: CASSGQGMRTSYEQYF.

The chain joins TRBV18 to TRBJ2-7, with unresolved D. The CDR3 is 15 residues long. Germline V CDR1 and CDR2: KGHSH, LQKENI. Trimming removed 3 bases at V and 2 bases at J, with 14 bases between. CDR3 bases: TGTGCCAGCTCACCCCCCCAGTCCGAAACCTACGAGCAGTACTTC. Protein product: CASSPPQSETYEQYF.

The table lists this clone with a count of one. The V call is TRBV9, the J call TRBJ2-5; D not certain. Germline V gene sequence: CDR1 SGDLS, CDR2 YYNGEE. The CDR3 is 15 amino acids. Deletions cut 4 bases from V and 1 base from J, with 14 bases between. The CDR3 reads CASSPHGVAQETQYF. CDR3 bases: TGTGCCAGCAGCCCGCACGGAGTCGCCCAAGAGACCCAGTACTTC.

The gene calls are TRBV27 and TRBJ2-3; tentative D call: TRBD2 (6 bases). The CDR3 is 16 residues long. V was pared by 6 bases and J by 2 bases, with 18 bases between. CDR1 MNHEY and CDR2 SMNVEV come from the germline V gene (reference sequence). In DNA, the CDR3 is TGTGCCAGCAGGAACCATCCGGGACTCCCCACAGATACGCAGTATTTT. Encoded protein: CASRNHPGLPTDTQYF.

The chain carries TRBV9 and TRBJ2-2, with D uncertain. This CDR3 has 16 amino acids. Trimming stripped 5 bases from V and 0 bases from J, with 14 bases between. The germline V gene encodes CDR1 SGDLS and CDR2 YYNGEE. CDR3 residues: CASRGRGGSNTGELFF. The CDR3 coding sequence is TGTGCCAGCAGGGGCAGAGGTGGTTCGAACACCGGGGAGCTGTTTTTT.

The chain couples TRBV29-1 to TRBJ1-2; 10 nucleotides match TRBD1. This CDR3 has 14 amino acids. CDR1 is SQVTM and CDR2 is ANQGSEA in the germline V gene. Trimming cost V 6 bases and J 4 bases; bases outside gene matches: 8. The CDR3 protein is CSVADRGRPYGYTF. Written as DNA, the CDR3 is TGCAGCGTGGCCGACAGGGGGCGCCCCTATGGCTACACCTTC.

This chain links TRBV28 with TRBJ1-5; 10 positions agree with TRBD1. Germline V lookup: CDR1 MDHEN, CDR2 SYDVKM. The CDR3 covers 15 residues. Germline trimming cut 5 bases from V and 4 bases from J; bases unmatched to any gene: 5. Here the CDR3 reads CASSQGQGTNQPQHF. CDR3 DNA: TGTGCCAGCAGTCAGGGACAGGGGACTAATCAGCCCCAGCATTTT.

The chain links TRBV29-1 to TRBJ1-2; 7 bases map to TRBD1. The ends lost 3 bases at V and 5 bases at J; junction bases unmatched: 3. The germline V gene has CDR1 SQVTM and CDR2 ANQGSEA. There are 12 residues in the CDR3. CDR3 sequence (DNA): TGCAGCGTTGACAGGGGGATGTATGGCTACACCTTC. Protein: CSVDRGMYGYTF. The full variable domain, rest sourced from reference TRBV29-1 and TRBJ1-2, is SAVISQKPSRDICQRGTSLTIQCQVDSQVTMMFWYRQQPGQSLTLIATANQGSEATYESGFVIDKFPISRPNLTFSTLTVSNMSPEDSSIYLCSVDRGMYGYTFGSGTRLTVV.

The chain joins TRBV10-3 to TRBJ2-7; 7 bases map to TRBD2. Germline-derived CDR1 and CDR2 are ENHRY and SYGVKD. J gave up 4 bases and V 4 bases, and 10 bases lay outside the gene matches. The CDR3 runs 15 residues. DNA of the CDR3: TGTGCCATCAGTGGGAAAACGGGAGGTGGGTACGAGCAGTACTTC. It yields the protein CAISGKTGGGYEQYF.

The genes are TRBV27 and TRBJ2-7, with D maybe TRBD1 (6 bases). The V gene's germline CDR1 is MNHEY and CDR2 SMNVEV (reference sequence). This CDR3 is built from 15 residues. The ends were cut back, 4 bases at V and 2 bases at J, with 15 bases in the middle. CDR3 nucleotides: TGTGCCAGCAGTTCAGGGGCGACCCGTCCCTACGAGCAGTACTTC. It translates to CASSSGATRPYEQYF.

The chain joins TRBV28 to TRBJ2-2, with a tentative D call TRBD2 (6 bases). Germline CDR1 and CDR2: MDHEN and SYDVKM. Trimming left V 5 bases short and J 4 bases short, with 17 bases between. The CDR3 length is 16 residues. In DNA, the CDR3 is TGTGCCAGCAGTATACTCAGGAGGGGCCCCACCGGGGAGCTGTTTTTT. The encoded protein is CASSILRRGPTGELFF. The variable domain in full, completed from reference TRBV28 and TRBJ2-2, reads DVKVTQSSRYLVKRTGEKVFLECVQDMDHENMFWYRQDPGLGLRLIYFSYDVKMKEKGDIPEGYSVSREKKERFSLILESASTNQTSMYLCASSILRRGPTGELFFGEGSRLTVL.

The chain has TRBV10-1 and TRBJ1-2; TRBD1 might be the D (6 bases). The CDR3 consists of 13 residues. The germline V gene encodes CDR1 WNHNN and CDR2 SYGVQD (reference sequence). Trimming shortened V by 6 bases and J by 9 bases, and 17 bases separated the two germline ends. As DNA, the CDR3 is TGCGCCAGCAGCACAGGGCCTGTCGGTCGCTACACCTTC. Encoded protein: CASSTGPVGRYTF.

As for this clone: The sample holds other DNA sequences that translate to the same CDR3. The gene calls are TRBV19 and TRBJ2-7; 8 bases are a match to TRBD2. The germline CDR1 and CDR2 sequences are LNHDA and SQIVND (reference sequence). The CDR3 loop spans 14 amino acids. J lost 1 base, V lost 5 bases, and 4 bases had no gene match. CDR3 loop: CASSVSGSSYEQYF. The CDR3 DNA reads as TGTGCCAGTAGTGTCAGCGGGAGTTCCTACGAGCAGTACTTC.

The DNA of the CDR3 is TGTGCCAGCAGTGAAGTCCCCCCCTACCCCCCCAGACAAAGCCTCACCGGGGAGCTGTTTTTT. Protein product: CASSEVPPYPPRQSLTGELFF. The chain carries TRBV2 and TRBJ2-2; D not resolved. Germline assignment: CDR1 SNHLY and CDR2 FYNNEI. The V end was cut by 1 base, the J end by 4 bases, with 28 bases between. The CDR3 contains 21 residues.

V is TRBV5-5 and J is TRBJ1-4; TRBD1 matches at 7 bases. V was pared by 5 bases and J by 6 bases, with 7 bases of the junction left unmatched. Germline values: CDR1 SGHKS, CDR2 YYEKEE (reference sequence). This CDR3 has 14 residues. The CDR3 spells CASSSDRVDEKLFF. The DNA of the CDR3 is TGTGCCAGCAGTTCCGACAGGGTGGATGAAAAACTGTTTTTT.

The CDR3 is CASSLVGGSEGGYTF. The DNA of the CDR3 is TGTGCCAGCAGCTTAGTGGGGGGCAGCGAGGGAGGCTACACCTTC. The chain carries TRBV5-5 and TRBJ1-2, with TRBD1 as a possible D gene (6 bases). Germline lookup yields CDR1 SGHKS and CDR2 YYEKEE (reference sequence). The ends were cut back, 2 bases at V and 8 bases at J, with 19 bases in the middle. The CDR3 sequence is 15 residues long. Complete variable domain (other parts from reference TRBV5-5 and TRBJ1-2): DAGVTQSPTHLIKTRGQQVTLRCSPISGHKSVSWYQQVLGQGPQFIFQYYEKEERGRGNFPDRFSARQFPNYSSELNVNALLLGDSALYLCASSLVGGSEGGYTFGSGTRLTVV.

On this clone itself: Other DNA sequences in this sample translate to the same CDR3. The rearrangement uses TRBV9 and TRBJ2-7, with TRBD1 identical over 11 bases. This CDR3 has 14 amino acids. Germline V gives CDR1 SGDLS, CDR2 YYNGEE. V trimming: 4 bases; J trimming: 2 bases; junction bases outside the gene matches: 2. The DNA for the CDR3 is TGTGCCAGCAGCCCGGGACAGGGGGCCTACGAGCAGTACTTC. Its translation: CASSPGQGAYEQYF.

Note on this clone: This same CDR3 is encoded by further DNA sequences in the sample. The chain links TRBV7-9 to TRBJ1-5; the D gene is possibly TRBD1 (5 bases). The CDR3 loop spans 13 amino acids. Trimming cost V 5 bases and J 2 bases, with 7 bases left between them. In germline, CDR1 is SEHNR, CDR2 FQNEAQ (reference sequence). The CDR3 loop is CASSTTGNQPQHF. The DNA of the CDR3 is TGTGCCAGCAGCACGACAGGCAATCAGCCCCAGCATTTT.

This chain connects TRBV19 to TRBJ1-2, with D unresolved. Per germline, CDR1 LNHDA and CDR2 SQIVND (reference sequence). V was shortened by 4 bases and J by 5 bases, with 14 bases between the two germline ends. The length of the CDR3 is 14 residues. In DNA, the CDR3 is TGTGCCAGTAGTAGTCGACCAGCCCCTTATGGCTACACCTTC. Its protein is CASSSRPAPYGYTF.

The chain is built from TRBV28 and TRBJ1-5; TRBD1 matches 12 bases. V lost 5 bases and J lost 7; bases outside the gene matches: 3. The CDR3 consists of 14 residues. CDR1 is MDHEN and CDR2 is SYDVKM in the germline V gene. The CDR3: CASSQGQGAQPQHF. In nucleotides, the CDR3 is TGTGCCAGCAGTCAGGGACAGGGGGCCCAGCCCCAGCATTTT.

This chain uses TRBV4-3 with TRBJ1-1, with unresolved D. The germline gives CDR1 LGHNA, CDR2 YSLEER. The CDR3 is 14 amino acids. The V end lost 6 bases, the J end lost 1 base, and 12 bases lay between the germline ends. The CDR3 spells CASRPDMKNTEAFF. The CDR3 nucleotides are TGCGCCAGCAGACCCGACATGAAGAACACTGAAGCTTTCTTT.

The chain links TRBV7-9 to TRBJ2-7; D remains unclear. Trimming removed 5 bases from V and 3 bases from J, with 14 bases in between. From germline, CDR1 is SEHNR and CDR2 FQNEAQ (reference sequence). The CDR3 length is 14 residues. CDR3 amino acids: CASSPETESYEQYF. The CDR3 DNA reads TGTGCCAGCAGCCCCGAAACAGAAAGCTACGAGCAGTACTTC.

The chain recombines TRBV19 with TRBJ1-5; D perhaps matches TRBD1 (6 bases). Germline lookup yields CDR1 LNHDA and CDR2 SQIVND (reference sequence). CDR3 length equals 14 residues. V shed 6 bases and J shed 3 bases, with 12 bases lying between them. In nucleotides, the CDR3 is TGTGCCAGTAGGGGGGACAAACTCAATCAGCCCCAGCATTTT. Translated, it gives CASRGDKLNQPQHF. Drawing the rest from reference TRBV19 and TRBJ1-5, the complete variable domain is DGGITQSPKYLFRKEGQNVTLSCEQNLNHDAMYWYRQDPGQGLRLIYYSQIVNDFQKGDIAEGYSVSREKKESFPLTVTSAQKNPTAFYLCASRGDKLNQPQHFGDGTRLSIL.